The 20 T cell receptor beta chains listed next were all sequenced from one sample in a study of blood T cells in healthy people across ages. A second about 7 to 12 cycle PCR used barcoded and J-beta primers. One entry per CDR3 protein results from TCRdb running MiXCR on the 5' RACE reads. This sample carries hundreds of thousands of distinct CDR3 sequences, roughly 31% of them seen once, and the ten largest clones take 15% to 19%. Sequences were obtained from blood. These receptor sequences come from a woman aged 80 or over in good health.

CDR3 coding DNA: TGTGCCAGCAGCCCGGGACAGGGGATTTTAACTGAAGCTTTCTTT. Protein sequence: CASSPGQGILTEAFF. V and J are TRBV6-5 and TRBJ1-1, with 10 bases lining up with TRBD1. This CDR3 contains 15 residues. The junction had 9 bases not matched to a gene; V was cut back by 6 bases and J by 5 bases. Germline lookup yields CDR1 MNHEY and CDR2 SVGAGI.

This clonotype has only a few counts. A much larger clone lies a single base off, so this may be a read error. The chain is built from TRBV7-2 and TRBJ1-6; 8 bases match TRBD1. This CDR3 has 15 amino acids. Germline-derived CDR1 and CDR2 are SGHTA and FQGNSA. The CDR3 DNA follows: TGTGCCAGCAGCTCCCGGACAGGGTTGGGATCACCCCCCCACTTT. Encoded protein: CASSSRTGLGSPPHF.

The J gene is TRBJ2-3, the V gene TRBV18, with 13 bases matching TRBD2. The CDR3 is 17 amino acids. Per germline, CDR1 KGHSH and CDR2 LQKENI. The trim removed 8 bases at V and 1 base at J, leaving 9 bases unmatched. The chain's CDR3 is CASAGTSGKLGTDTQYF. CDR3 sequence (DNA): TGTGCCAGCGCCGGGACTAGCGGGAAATTGGGCACAGATACGCAGTATTTT. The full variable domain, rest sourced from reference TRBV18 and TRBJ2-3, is NAGVMQNPRHLVRRRGQEARLRCSPMKGHSHVYWYRQLPEEGLKFMVYLQKENIIDESGMPKERFSAEFPKEGPSILRIQQVVRGDSAAYFCASAGTSGKLGTDTQYFGPGTRLTVL.

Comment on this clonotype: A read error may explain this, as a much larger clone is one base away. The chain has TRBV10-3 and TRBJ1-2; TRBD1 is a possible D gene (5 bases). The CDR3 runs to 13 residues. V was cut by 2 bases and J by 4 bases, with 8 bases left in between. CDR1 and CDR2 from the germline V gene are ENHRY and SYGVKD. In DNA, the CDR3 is TGTGCCATCAGTGAGCAGGGAGCCTATGGCTACACCTTC. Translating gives CAISEQGAYGYTF.

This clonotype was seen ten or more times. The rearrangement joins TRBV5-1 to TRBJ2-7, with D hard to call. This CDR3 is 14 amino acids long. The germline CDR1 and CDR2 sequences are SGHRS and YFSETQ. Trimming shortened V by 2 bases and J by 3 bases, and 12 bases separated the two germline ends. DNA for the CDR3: TGCGCCAGCAGCTTAAGTACATCTGGCTACGAGCAGTACTTC. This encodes CASSLSTSGYEQYF. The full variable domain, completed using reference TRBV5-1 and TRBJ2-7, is KAGVTQTPRYLIKTRGQQVTLSCSPISGHRSVSWYQQTPGQGLQFLFEYFSETQRNKGNFPGRFSGRQFSNSRSEMNVSTLELGDSALYLCASSLSTSGYEQYFGPGTRLTVT.

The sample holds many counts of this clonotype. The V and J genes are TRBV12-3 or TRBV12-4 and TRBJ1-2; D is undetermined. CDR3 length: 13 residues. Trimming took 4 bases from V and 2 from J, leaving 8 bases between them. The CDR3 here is CASSYEANYGYTF. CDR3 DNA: TGTGCCAGCAGTTATGAGGCGAACTATGGCTACACCTTC.

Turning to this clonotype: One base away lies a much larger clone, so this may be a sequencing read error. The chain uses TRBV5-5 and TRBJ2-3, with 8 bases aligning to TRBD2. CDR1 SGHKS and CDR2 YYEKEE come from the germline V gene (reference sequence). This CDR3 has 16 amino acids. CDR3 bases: TGTGCCAGCATTGGTCAGGGACGGACTAGCACAGATGCGCAGTATTTT. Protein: CASIGQGRTSTDAQYF.

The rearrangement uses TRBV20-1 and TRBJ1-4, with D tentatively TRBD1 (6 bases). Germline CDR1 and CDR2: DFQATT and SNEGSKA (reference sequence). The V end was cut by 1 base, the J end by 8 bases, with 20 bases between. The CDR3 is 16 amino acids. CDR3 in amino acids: CSARAGASREAEKLFF. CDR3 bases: TGCAGTGCTAGAGCGGGGGCATCAAGGGAGGCCGAAAAACTGTTTTTT.

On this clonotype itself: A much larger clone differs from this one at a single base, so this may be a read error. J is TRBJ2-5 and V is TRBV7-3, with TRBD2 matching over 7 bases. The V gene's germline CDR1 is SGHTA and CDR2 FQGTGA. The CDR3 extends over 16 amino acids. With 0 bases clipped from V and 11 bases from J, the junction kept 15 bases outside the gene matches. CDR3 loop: CASSLTGAGTYNEQYF. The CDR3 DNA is TGTGCCAGCAGCTTAACGGGAGCGGGGACCTACAATGAGCAGTACTTC.

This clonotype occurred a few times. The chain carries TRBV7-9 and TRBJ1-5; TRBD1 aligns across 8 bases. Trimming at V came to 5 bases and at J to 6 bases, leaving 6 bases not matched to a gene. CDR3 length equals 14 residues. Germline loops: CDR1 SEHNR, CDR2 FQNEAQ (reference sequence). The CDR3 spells CASSPNQGAQPQHF. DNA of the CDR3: TGTGCCAGCAGCCCAAACCAGGGGGCTCAGCCCCAGCATTTT.

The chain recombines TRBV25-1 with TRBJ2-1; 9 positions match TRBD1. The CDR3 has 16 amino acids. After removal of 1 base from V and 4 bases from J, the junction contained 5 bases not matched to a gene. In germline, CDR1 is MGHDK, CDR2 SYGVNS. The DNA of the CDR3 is TGTGCCAGCAGTGAATCGAACAGGGGGCCGTACAATGAGCAGTTCTTC. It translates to CASSESNRGPYNEQFF.

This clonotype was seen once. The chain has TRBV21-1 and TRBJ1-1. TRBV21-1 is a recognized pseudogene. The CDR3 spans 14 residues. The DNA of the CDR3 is TGTGCCAGCTTCGTGCGCAGGATGAACACTGAAGCTTTCTTT. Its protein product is CASFVRRMNTEAFF.

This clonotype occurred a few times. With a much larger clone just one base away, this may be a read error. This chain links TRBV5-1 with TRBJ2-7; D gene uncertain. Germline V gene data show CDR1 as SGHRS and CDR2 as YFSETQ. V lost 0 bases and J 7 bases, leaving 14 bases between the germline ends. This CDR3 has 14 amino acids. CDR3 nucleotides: TGCGCCAGCAGCTTGGGCGCCGTCGGCAATGAGCAGTACTTC. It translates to CASSLGAVGNEQYF.

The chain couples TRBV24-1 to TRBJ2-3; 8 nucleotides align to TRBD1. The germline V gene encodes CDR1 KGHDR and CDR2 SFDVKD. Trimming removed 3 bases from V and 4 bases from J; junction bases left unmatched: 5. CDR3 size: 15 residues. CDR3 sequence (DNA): TGTGCCACCAGTGATCCGACAGGGGCGGCAGATACGCAGTATTTT. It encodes CATSDPTGAADTQYF.

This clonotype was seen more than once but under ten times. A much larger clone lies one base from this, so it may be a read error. In DNA, the CDR3 is TGTGCCAGCAGTTCCCGGGACGCGGACTCCTACAATGAGCAGTACTTC. Translated, it gives CASSSRDADSYNEQYF. V and J are TRBV6-5 and TRBJ2-1; D might be TRBD1 or TRBD2, each matching 5 bases. The J call may be mistaken, given a closer DNA end match to TRBJ2-7. The CDR3 covers 16 residues. Germline V gives CDR1 MNHEY, CDR2 SVGAGI.

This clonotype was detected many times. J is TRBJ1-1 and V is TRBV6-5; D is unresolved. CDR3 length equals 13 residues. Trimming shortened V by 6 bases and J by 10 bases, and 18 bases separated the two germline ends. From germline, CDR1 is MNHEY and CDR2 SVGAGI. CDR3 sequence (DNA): TGTGCCAGCAGCAACGGACGGCCTCCTCGAGCTTTCTTT. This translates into CASSNGRPPRAFF.

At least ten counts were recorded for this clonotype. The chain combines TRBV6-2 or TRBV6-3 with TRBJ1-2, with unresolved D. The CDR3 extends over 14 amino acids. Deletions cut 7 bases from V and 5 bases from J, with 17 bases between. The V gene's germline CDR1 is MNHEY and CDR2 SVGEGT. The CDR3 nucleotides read TGTGCCAGCACCTTCGGCGCGCCAGAATATGGCTACACCTTC. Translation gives CASTFGAPEYGYTF.

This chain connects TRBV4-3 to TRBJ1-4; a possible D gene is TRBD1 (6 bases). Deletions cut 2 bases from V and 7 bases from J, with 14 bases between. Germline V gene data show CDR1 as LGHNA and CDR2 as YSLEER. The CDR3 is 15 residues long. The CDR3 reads CASSQRGGGGEKLFF. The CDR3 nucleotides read TGCGCCAGCAGCCAAAGGGGGGGCGGTGGTGAAAAACTGTTTTTT.

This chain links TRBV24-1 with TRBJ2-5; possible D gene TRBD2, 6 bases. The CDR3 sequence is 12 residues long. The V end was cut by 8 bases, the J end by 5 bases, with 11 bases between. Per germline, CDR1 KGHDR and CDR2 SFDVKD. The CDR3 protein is CATKSGEETQYF. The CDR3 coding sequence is TGTGCCACCAAATCGGGGGAGGAGACCCAGTACTTC.

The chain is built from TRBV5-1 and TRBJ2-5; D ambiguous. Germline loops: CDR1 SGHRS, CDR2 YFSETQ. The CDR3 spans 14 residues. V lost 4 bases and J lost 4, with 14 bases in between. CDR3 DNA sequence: TGCGCCAGCAGCCCTCCCAATCAGCGAGAGACCCAGTACTTC. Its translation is CASSPPNQRETQYF.